These 7 T cell receptor beta chains were all obtained from the same sample, sequenced in a study of blood T cell repertoires in COVID-19. The protocol was immunoSEQ multiplex PCR, while the TCRdb copy is restricted to in-frame clones and leaves out a portion. The profile shows tens of thousands of clones, roughly 88% of them singletons. What was sequenced was peripheral blood. These receptors were obtained from a human donor in a cohort sampled during active COVID-19.

This clone was counted a single time. V usage is TRBV4-1 and J usage is TRBJ1-2, with 10 bases fitting TRBD1. The V gene's germline CDR1 is MGHRA and CDR2 YSYEKL. V trimming: 3 bases; J trimming: 4 bases; junction bases outside the gene matches: 11. The CDR3 runs 17 residues. The CDR3 loop is CASSQKDGTGEAYGYTF. DNA of the CDR3: TGCGCCAGCAGCCAGAAAGACGGGACAGGGGAAGCCTATGGCTACACCTTC.

The chain joins TRBV29-1 to TRBJ2-1, with 7 bases matching TRBD1. The CDR3 length is 12 residues. CDR1 is SQVTM, CDR2 ANQGSEA, per germline. Trimming took 4 bases from V and 9 from J; bases not matched to a gene: 6. CDR3 bases: TGCAGCGTTGGAAAAGGGACAGCTGAGCAGTTCTTC. Its translation is CSVGKGTAEQFF.

The chain recombines TRBV6-5 with TRBJ2-7, with 9 bases matching TRBD2. CDR3 length: 13 amino acids. Germline CDR1 is MNHEY and CDR2 is SVGAGI. V lost 8 bases and J lost 2; bases outside the gene matches: 4. CDR3 nucleotide sequence: TGTGCCAGCTTCGGGACTAGCACCTACGAGCAGTACTTC. It specifies CASFGTSTYEQYF.

The rearrangement uses TRBV28 and TRBJ1-2, with 7 bases lining up with TRBD1. This CDR3 region has 14 residues. From germline, CDR1 is MDHEN and CDR2 SYDVKM. Losses at the gene ends were 7 bases for V and 3 bases for J; bases not matched to a gene: 8. CDR3 in amino acids: CASIQTGSHYGYTF. The CDR3, as DNA: TGTGCCAGCATCCAGACAGGGTCTCACTATGGCTACACCTTC.

The chain employs TRBV18 and TRBJ2-5, with 8 bases that match TRBD1. The ends lost 2 bases at V and 4 bases at J; junction bases unmatched: 3. Germline CDR1 and CDR2: KGHSH and LQKENI. The CDR3 covers 14 residues. As DNA, the CDR3 is TGTGCCAGCTCACCAGCAGGGGGCGTAGAGACCCAGTACTTC. Translating gives CASSPAGGVETQYF.

J is TRBJ2-1 and V is TRBV28, with a tentative D call TRBD2 (5 bases). Germline CDR1 reads MDHEN; CDR2 reads SYDVKM. The V end lost 9 bases, the J end lost 0 bases, and 9 bases lay between the germline ends. This CDR3 is 13 amino acids long. CDR3 DNA: TGTGCCAGACGGAGGTACTCCTACAATGAGCAGTTCTTC. Amino acids: CARRRYSYNEQFF.

There are a few counts of this clone. The chain's CDR3 is CASERKGGGMNTEAFF. Written as DNA, the CDR3 is TGTGCCAGCGAGCGAAAAGGGGGAGGGATGAACACTGAAGCTTTCTTT. V is TRBV5-4 and J is TRBJ1-1; D may be TRBD1 (6 bases). In germline, CDR1 is SGHNT, CDR2 YYREEE (reference sequence). The CDR3 length is 16 residues. Trimming stripped 7 bases from V and 0 bases from J, with 19 bases between. Filled out from reference TRBV5-4 and TRBJ1-1, the complete variable domain reads ETGVTQSPTHLIKTRGQQVTLRCSSQSGHNTVSWYQQALGQGPQFIFQYYREEENGRGNFPPRFSGLQFPNYSSELNVNALELDDSALYLCASERKGGGMNTEAFFGQGTRLTVV.